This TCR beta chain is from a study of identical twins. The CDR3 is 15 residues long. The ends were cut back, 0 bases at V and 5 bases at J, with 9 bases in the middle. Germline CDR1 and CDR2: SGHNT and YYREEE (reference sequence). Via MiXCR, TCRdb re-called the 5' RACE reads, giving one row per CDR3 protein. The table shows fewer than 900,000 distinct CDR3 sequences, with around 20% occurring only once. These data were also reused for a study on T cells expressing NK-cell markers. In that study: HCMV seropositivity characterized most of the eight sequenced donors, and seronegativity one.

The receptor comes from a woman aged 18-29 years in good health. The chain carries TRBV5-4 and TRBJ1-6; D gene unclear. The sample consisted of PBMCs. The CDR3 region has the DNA TGTGCCAGCAGCTTGGGTACAACCGATAATTCACCCCTCCACTTT. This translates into CASSLGTTDNSPLHF.